This TCR beta chain was found in a study of blood T cell repertoires in COVID-19. As for the study in general: Material from acute and convalescent COVID-19 was sourced from the United States, Italy and Spain. In each case, the material was cDNA or gDNA derived from T cells, B-cell-depleted T cells, or PBMCs.

V lost 2 bases to trimming and J lost 0 bases; unmatched junction nucleotides: 5. The CDR3 covers 16 residues. Germline assignment: CDR1 MNHEY and CDR2 SVGEGT. Authors' processing steps: How many nucleated cells were present was estimated from reference gene primer amplification. This table comes from immunoSEQ multiplex PCR, and its TCRdb copy is limited to in-frame clones, with some not included. V and J calls and clone size follow that table, whereas D and trimming were derived from the DNA. The profile shows about 44,000 clones, roughly 87% of them singletons. Sequencing was carried out using peripheral blood. The gene calls are TRBV6-2 or TRBV6-3 and TRBJ2-3; TRBD2 matches at 7 bases. The source is a man between 65 and 79 years old with active COVID-19. CDR3 in amino acids: CASSYGSGASTDTQYF. For the CDR3, the DNA is TGTGCCAGCAGTTACGGGAGCGGGGCTAGCACAGATACGCAGTATTTT.